The entry that follows covers one TCR beta chain sequence. Its antigen is as yet unknown. The data were taken from a study of T cell responses to AZD1222 COVID-19 vaccine. Study-level information: Pooling of second doses given at about 4 or about 12 weeks was done. The study's findings and limits: Variant regions that are unmutated are reportedly the target of nearly half of spike-specific TCRs. CD4 TCRs associated with vaccination spanned spike, dominating at 160-218 and 743-854. White British ancestry dominated among donors, who included more females, and clonal diversity was possibly underestimated.

The V and J ends lost 3 bases and 7 bases respectively, with 22 bases between them. The length of the CDR3 is 17 residues. Germline CDR1 SGHNT, CDR2 YYREEE (reference sequence). The assay was immunoSEQ multiplex PCR, and TCRdb's table has in-frame clones only and misses some. The sample contains approximately 120,000 clones, roughly nine tenths of which appear only once. This clonotype originated in an adult in good health. Sample: peripheral blood, taken on day 0 of AZD1222 vaccination. The V and J genes are TRBV5-4 and TRBJ1-4; D possibly corresponds to TRBD1 (6 bases). CDR3 coding DNA: TGTGCCAGCAGCTCCTCACCCACAGGGAATGGGGGTGAAAAACTGTTTTTT. Residues: CASSSSPTGNGGEKLFF.